Presented here are 27 T cell receptor beta chains from one specimen sequenced in a study of blood T cells in healthy people across ages. With a J-beta primer mix and a sample-barcoded 5' primer, a second PCR ran roughly 6 to 11 cycles. MiXCR, applied by TCRdb to the 5' RACE reads, yields one record per CDR3 protein. The profile shows more than 500,000 distinct CDR3 sequences, about 26% of them singletons. Sequencing was done on a sample of blood. The receptors shown here come from a woman in her seventies in good health.

The chain links TRBV7-9 to TRBJ1-3; a weak D match, TRBD1 (6 bases). V was cut by 6 bases and J by 0 bases, with 12 bases left in between. Germline loops: CDR1 SEHNR, CDR2 FQNEAQ (reference sequence). The CDR3 consists of 15 residues. The CDR3 DNA is TGTGCCAGCAGTTCACAGGGCTTCTCTGGAAACACCATATATTTT. It codes for CASSSQGFSGNTIYF. Full variable domain (remainder filled in from reference TRBV7-9 and TRBJ1-3): DTGVSQNPRHKITKRGQNVTFRCDPISEHNRLYWYRQTLGQGPEFLTYFQNEAQLEKSRLLSDRFSAERPKGSFSTLEIQRTEQGDSAMYLCASSSQGFSGNTIYFGEGSWLTVV.

This clonotype was counted a few times. Written as DNA, the CDR3 is TGTGCCAGCAGTGGGGCAGTTGGGTATGGCAATCAGCCCCAGCATTTT. This gives the protein CASSGAVGYGNQPQHF. This chain joins TRBV6-1 and TRBJ1-5, with D unresolved. CDR3 length equals 16 residues. V was cut by 4 bases and J by 2 bases, with 15 bases left in between. Germline loops: CDR1 MNHNS, CDR2 SASEGT.

The chain is built from TRBV11-1 and TRBJ2-1; D unresolved. This CDR3 is 16 amino acids long. Trimming left V 2 bases short and J 4 bases short, with 15 bases between. Germline V gene lookup returns CDR1 SGHAT and CDR2 FQDESV (reference sequence). This CDR3 reads CASSLRGPTLYNEQFF. CDR3 DNA: TGTGCCAGCAGCTTAAGAGGACCGACCCTTTACAATGAGCAGTTCTTC. The complete variable domain, with remaining parts taken from reference TRBV11-1 and TRBJ2-1, reads EAEVAQSPRYKITEKSQAVAFWCDPISGHATLYWYRQILGQGPELLVQFQDESVVDDSQLPKDRFSAERLKGVDSTLKIQPAELGDSAMYLCASSLRGPTLYNEQFFGPGTRLTVL.

The chain links TRBV5-1 to TRBJ2-1; D gene ambiguous. Trimming took 0 bases from V and 5 from J, leaving 6 bases between them. This CDR3 region has 13 residues. Looked up from germline, CDR1 is SGHRS and CDR2 is YFSETQ. CDR3 sequence: CASSLAPNNEQFF. The CDR3 DNA reads as TGCGCCAGCAGCTTGGCCCCCAACAATGAGCAGTTCTTC.

V is TRBV5-1 and J is TRBJ2-7, with a tentative D call TRBD2 (6 bases). The ends were cut back, 5 bases at V and 7 bases at J, with 16 bases in the middle. The germline CDR1 and CDR2 sequences are SGHRS and YFSETQ. The CDR3 is 13 residues long. This CDR3 is CASRHGGAPEQYF. CDR3 DNA sequence: TGCGCCAGCAGACATGGCGGGGCCCCTGAGCAGTACTTC.

V is TRBV6-1 and J is TRBJ2-5; 14 bases are shared with TRBD2. Per the germline V gene, CDR1 is MNHNS and CDR2 is SASEGT. The CDR3 is made up of 18 amino acids. The ends lost 5 bases at V and 5 bases at J; junction bases unmatched: 13. In DNA, the CDR3 is TGTGCCAGCAGTAGATCGGGACTAGCGGGGGTTGGGGGCGAGACCCAGTACTTC. This sequence encodes CASSRSGLAGVGGETQYF.

CDR3 coding DNA: TGTGCCAGCAGCTTTACAGGGGAGGCGCATGGCTACACCTTC. It yields the protein CASSFTGEAHGYTF. The chain couples TRBV5-6 to TRBJ1-2; 7 nucleotides agree with TRBD1. Losses at the gene ends were 2 bases for V and 6 bases for J; bases not matched to a gene: 7. CDR1 and CDR2 from the germline V gene are SGHDT and YYEEEE. CDR3 length equals 14 residues.

This clonotype was picked up a small number of times. The J gene is TRBJ1-2, the V gene TRBV14, with 10 bases aligning to TRBD1. The germline CDR1 and CDR2 sequences are SGHDN and FVKESK. This CDR3 is built from 16 residues. V shed 0 bases and J 6 bases; nucleotides not matched to a gene: 7. The CDR3 here is CASSQDLGQGFDGYTF. The CDR3, as DNA: TGTGCCAGCAGCCAAGATCTGGGACAGGGGTTCGATGGCTACACCTTC.

This clonotype was seen a handful of times. Mismatch with germline at one junction end may stem from a read error. This rearrangement joins TRBV12-3 or TRBV12-4 to TRBJ1-1, with a possible D match to TRBD1 (6 bases). The CDR3 length is 15 residues. The CDR3 coding sequence is TGTGCTAGCAGGGAGGCTTTACAGGGTAACACTGAAGCTTTCTTT. Its protein is CASREALQGNTEAFF.

This clonotype has only a few counts. V and J are TRBV5-1 and TRBJ2-3; D is unclear. This CDR3 has 14 residues. CDR1 and CDR2 from the germline V gene are SGHRS and YFSETQ. The ends were cut back, 0 bases at V and 5 bases at J, with 10 bases in the middle. The CDR3 here is CASSLVDQRDTQYF. DNA for the CDR3: TGCGCCAGCAGCTTGGTGGACCAGCGAGATACGCAGTATTTT.

Concerning this clonotype itself: The germline gene is not matched at one end of the junction; a read error may be the cause. CDR3 nucleotides: TGCAGTGCTGGAGGGGGGGCGAGCGGGGGTACGTTCTTC. Translation gives CSAGGGASGGTFF. The V call is TRBV20-1, the J call TRBJ2-5; TRBD2 matches at 8 bases. The V gene's germline CDR1 is DFQATT and CDR2 SNEGSKA (reference sequence). The CDR3 runs 13 residues.

The CDR3 spells CASSLGMGAGANVLTF. The CDR3 DNA reads TGTGCCAGCAGCTTAGGAATGGGAGCTGGGGCCAACGTCCTGACTTTC. The chain links TRBV7-2 to TRBJ2-6, with D tentatively TRBD2 (5 bases). Per germline, CDR1 SGHTA and CDR2 FQGNSA. V lost 1 base and J lost 2, with 9 bases in between. CDR3 size: 16 residues.

This chain uses TRBV5-1 with TRBJ1-1; 7 nucleotides match TRBD1. This CDR3 has 14 amino acids. Germline values: CDR1 SGHRS, CDR2 YFSETQ. The ends lost 0 bases at V and 5 bases at J; junction bases unmatched: 4. CDR3 in DNA: TGCGCCAGCAGCTTGGAGGGGGCGCAGACTGAAGCTTTCTTT. This translates into CASSLEGAQTEAFF. The full variable domain, rest sourced from reference TRBV5-1 and TRBJ1-1, is KAGVTQTPRYLIKTRGQQVTLSCSPISGHRSVSWYQQTPGQGLQFLFEYFSETQRNKGNFPGRFSGRQFSNSRSEMNVSTLELGDSALYLCASSLEGAQTEAFFGQGTRLTVV.

V gene TRBV20-1 combines with J gene TRBJ2-3; 13 bases match TRBD2. The V segment lost 0 bases and the J segment 9 bases; nucleotides outside the gene matches: 12. CDR1 is DFQATT, CDR2 SNEGSKA, per germline (reference sequence). This CDR3 contains 17 residues. CDR3 nucleotides: TGCAGTGCTAGAGATCTGGGACTAGCGGGGAGCCGGTGGACGCAGTATTTT. This sequence encodes CSARDLGLAGSRWTQYF.

CDR3: CASSDRQVQHF. The CDR3 nucleotides are TGTGCCAGCAGTGATCGACAGGTCCAGCATTTT. The genes are TRBV6-2 or TRBV6-3 and TRBJ1-5; a possible D gene is TRBD1 (6 bases). Germline V gene data show CDR1 as MNHEY and CDR2 as SVGEGT. V lost 5 bases, J lost 12 bases, and 11 bases lay in between. The CDR3 has 11 amino acids.

To note about this clonotype: A much larger clone differs from this one at a single base, so this may be a read error. The J gene is TRBJ2-1, the V gene TRBV9; a weak D match, TRBD2 (5 bases). Trimming removed 4 bases at V and 9 bases at J, with 11 bases between. Looked up from germline, CDR1 is SGDLS and CDR2 is YYNGEE. This CDR3 is 12 amino acids long. DNA for the CDR3: TGTGCCAGCAGCAGCGGAACCTTTGAGCAGTTCTTC. It codes for CASSSGTFEQFF.

The genes are TRBV10-3 and TRBJ1-1; 10 bases match TRBD1. The CDR3 consists of 13 residues. J lost 4 bases, V lost 8 bases, and 4 bases had no gene match. Germline assignment: CDR1 ENHRY and CDR2 SYGVKD. The CDR3 coding sequence is TGTGCCATCGTAGGACAGGGGGGCACTGAAGCTTTCTTT. Amino acids: CAIVGQGGTEAFF.

The sample holds many counts of this clonotype. The chain has TRBV10-3 and TRBJ1-1; no clear D gene. Germline CDR1 reads ENHRY; CDR2 reads SYGVKD. Trimming left V 10 bases short and J 5 bases short, with 14 bases between. The CDR3 loop spans 12 amino acids. The CDR3 reads CATKDLETEAFF. For the CDR3, the DNA is TGTGCCACCAAGGACTTGGAAACTGAAGCTTTCTTT.

This sequence joins TRBV28 and TRBJ2-5, with D uncertain. The CDR3 runs to 13 residues. Trimming pared 2 bases from V and 0 bases from J, leaving 4 bases between. Germline V gives CDR1 MDHEN, CDR2 SYDVKM. CDR3 nucleotide sequence: TGTGCCAGCAGTTTAGTCAACCAAGAGACCCAGTACTTC. This codes for CASSLVNQETQYF.

The J gene is TRBJ2-6, the V gene TRBV19; tentatively, D is TRBD1 (6 bases). Germline CDR1 reads LNHDA; CDR2 reads SQIVND (reference sequence). The V gene lost 7 bases and the J gene lost 0 bases, with 13 bases spanning the gap. The length of the CDR3 is 16 residues. For the CDR3, the DNA is TGTGCCAGTAATACAGGGTTCTTCTCTGGGGCCAACGTCCTGACTTTC. Translating gives CASNTGFFSGANVLTF.

V and J are TRBV12-3 or TRBV12-4 and TRBJ2-1; possible D gene TRBD2, 6 bases. Trimming left V 8 bases short and J 3 bases short, with 17 bases between. The CDR3 loop spans 15 amino acids. The CDR3 loop reads CASVVRAGGYNEQFF. CDR3 nucleotide sequence: TGTGCCAGCGTTGTGCGGGCCGGGGGCTACAATGAGCAGTTCTTC.

This clonotype was seen more than once but under ten times. The CDR3 spells CASTQRGVETQYF. The CDR3 coding sequence is TGTGCCAGCACACAGCGGGGTGTTGAGACCCAGTACTTC. This chain connects TRBV12-3 or TRBV12-4 to TRBJ2-5; 7 bases match TRBD2. The CDR3 is 13 amino acids. J gave up 5 bases and V 7 bases, and 7 bases lay outside the gene matches.

This chain uses TRBV15 with TRBJ2-5; 12 bases line up with TRBD2. Germline CDR1 is LNHNV and CDR2 is YYDKDF (reference sequence). V shed 2 bases, J shed 0 bases, and the junction held 4 bases outside the gene matches. The CDR3 spans 17 residues. The CDR3 here is CATSRPGLAGYQETQYF. CDR3 in DNA: TGTGCCACCAGCAGACCAGGACTAGCGGGATACCAAGAGACCCAGTACTTC.

This clonotype was found a few times. V and J are TRBV7-2 and TRBJ2-5; TRBD2 matches 7 bases. Gene TRBJ2-1 matches the end of the DNA better, so the J call may be wrong. The length of the CDR3 is 15 residues. Germline V gene lookup returns CDR1 SGHTA and CDR2 FQGNSA. DNA for the CDR3: TGTGCCAGCAGCTCGACTTCGAGCGGGGCCAATGAGCAGTTCTTC. Translated, it gives CASSSTSSGANEQFF.

This clonotype has just a few counts. The chain combines TRBV2 with TRBJ2-7; 9 bases fit TRBD1. Unmatched junction bases numbered 8, after V lost 6 bases and J lost 5 bases. This CDR3 comprises 14 residues. CDR1 SNHLY and CDR2 FYNNEI come from the germline V gene. CDR3 sequence reads: CASRAGTGRNEQYF. For the CDR3, the DNA is TGTGCCAGCAGAGCCGGGACAGGGCGGAACGAGCAGTACTTC.

The V and J genes are TRBV25-1 and TRBJ2-4; D possibly uses TRBD1 or TRBD2 (6 bases each). The CDR3 spans 16 residues. Trimming pared 1 base from V and 0 bases from J, leaving 10 bases between. The V gene's germline CDR1 is MGHDK and CDR2 SYGVNS. The DNA for the CDR3 is TGTGCCAGCAGTGAATGGGGGGCGGGAGCCAAAAACATTCAGTACTTC. It specifies CASSEWGAGAKNIQYF.

This chain uses TRBV20-1 with TRBJ2-1; 10 nucleotides align to TRBD2. Losses at the gene ends were 3 bases for V and 6 bases for J; bases not matched to a gene: 11. CDR1 and CDR2 from the germline V gene are DFQATT and SNEGSKA (reference sequence). The CDR3 runs 16 residues. This chain's CDR3 is CSARVGIAGGFNEQFF. The DNA for the CDR3 is TGCAGTGCTAGGGTCGGTATAGCGGGGGGTTTCAATGAGCAGTTCTTC.